One and the same sample provided the 11 T cell receptor beta chains below, sequenced in a study of T cells in Graves' hyperthyroidism and ophthalmopathy. Authors of the study amplified TCR beta CDR3 regions from RNA transcripts. HTBI primers were employed in a first-round RT-PCR of the TCR CDR3. TCRdb recomputed calls from the multiplex PCR reads with MiXCR, one row per CDR3 protein. The table includes hundreds of thousands of distinct CDR3 sequences, roughly a sixth detected once. What was sequenced was blood. Source of these receptors: a woman under 30 with Graves' hyperthyroidism.

This clonotype appeared once. The chain is built from TRBV29-1 and TRBJ2-7, with 11 bases lining up with TRBD2. The CDR3 length is 14 residues. CDR1 and CDR2 (germline): SQVTM, ANQGSEA. J was trimmed by 1 base and V by 7 bases; bases with no gene match: 6. The CDR3 nucleotides read TGCAGCGCCCTAACTAGCGGGAGATCCTACGAGCAGTACTTC. Residues: CSALTSGRSYEQYF.

In this sample, this clonotype turned up a few times. The V call is TRBV28, the J call TRBJ2-7; the match to TRBD1 covers 10 bases. Germline V gives CDR1 MDHEN, CDR2 SYDVKM. The J segment lost 5 bases and the V segment lost 7 bases, leaving 2 bases of the junction unmatched. This CDR3 is 12 amino acids long. The CDR3 spells CASIGTGDEQYF. The DNA for the CDR3 is TGTGCCAGCATTGGGACAGGGGACGAGCAGTACTTC.

This clonotype was seen a handful of times. The gene calls are TRBV20-1 and TRBJ2-7, with D unclear. Germline V CDR1 and CDR2: DFQATT, SNEGSKA (reference sequence). Trimming pared 1 base from V and 0 bases from J, leaving 10 bases between. The length of the CDR3 is 14 residues. In nucleotides, the CDR3 is TGCAGTGCTAGAGCCACGGAGTCCTCCTACGAGCAGTACTTC. Protein sequence: CSARATESSYEQYF.

The V and J genes are TRBV7-2 and TRBJ1-6; D might be TRBD1 (5 bases). Germline CDR1 reads SGHTA; CDR2 reads FQGNSA. V dropped 5 bases and J dropped 10 bases, with 15 bases sitting between them. CDR3 length: 14 residues. CDR3 DNA: TGTGCCAGCAGCGGGGGGGTAAAGGAATCACCCCTCCACTTT. Protein sequence: CASSGGVKESPLHF.

The chain carries TRBV29-1 and TRBJ1-1; tentative D call: TRBD1 (5 bases). Germline V gene sequence: CDR1 SQVTM, CDR2 ANQGSEA. The germline V and J ends were trimmed by 2 bases and 2 bases, with 9 bases remaining between them. The CDR3 is 13 amino acids. CDR3 in amino acids: CSVEWGANTEAFF. As DNA, the CDR3 is TGCAGCGTTGAATGGGGCGCTAACACTGAAGCTTTCTTT.

This clonotype was picked up many times. V and J are TRBV20-1 and TRBJ1-1; possible D gene TRBD1, 6 bases. The germline CDR1 and CDR2 sequences are DFQATT and SNEGSKA (reference sequence). CDR3 length equals 15 residues. Trimming took off 6 bases at V and 0 bases at J, with 17 bases between the two ends. CDR3 protein: CSAHRPGHMNTEAFF. CDR3 sequence (DNA): TGCAGTGCCCATCGGCCGGGACACATGAACACTGAAGCTTTCTTT.

This clonotype was counted many times. This chain links TRBV3-1 with TRBJ1-1; D is ambiguous. In germline, CDR1 is LGHDT, CDR2 YNNKEL (reference sequence). V gave up 1 base and J gave up 7 bases, with 10 bases separating them. This CDR3 is 13 amino acids long. This CDR3 is CASSQGFGDEAFF. In nucleotides, the CDR3 is TGTGCCAGCAGCCAAGGGTTTGGGGATGAAGCTTTCTTT.

A note on this clonotype: A read error may be the cause here, since a much bigger clone is one base away. V usage is TRBV10-3 and J usage is TRBJ2-3, with D uncertain. CDR1 is ENHRY, CDR2 SYGVKD, per germline. This CDR3 contains 16 residues. Trimming cost V 1 base and J 0 bases, with 11 bases left between them. Written as DNA, the CDR3 is TGTGCCATCAGTGAGTTGAGGCAAGGTAGCACAGATACGCAGTATTTT. Amino acid sequence: CAISELRQGSTDTQYF.

This clonotype has a count of ten or more. The chain recombines TRBV5-1 with TRBJ2-3, with 11 bases that match TRBD2. Germline loops: CDR1 SGHRS, CDR2 YFSETQ. V was pared by 4 bases and J by 0 bases, with 4 bases of the junction left unmatched. This CDR3 region has 16 residues. CDR3 in amino acids: CASSKRTSGSTDTQYF. In nucleotides, the CDR3 is TGCGCCAGCAGCAAGCGGACTAGCGGGAGCACAGATACGCAGTATTTT.

At least ten counts were recorded for this clonotype. This chain links TRBV18 with TRBJ1-1, with D possibly matching TRBD1 (6 bases). V was pared by 9 bases and J by 1 base, with 21 bases between. Germline V CDR1 and CDR2: KGHSH, LQKENI. This CDR3 is 16 amino acids long. CDR3 loop: CARILGTKGPNTEAFF. The CDR3 DNA is TGTGCCAGAATTCTAGGGACAAAAGGGCCGAACACTGAAGCTTTCTTT.

This rearrangement joins TRBV5-4 to TRBJ1-1, with D possibly being TRBD1 (6 bases). V was shortened by 1 base and J by 4 bases, with 11 bases between the two germline ends. Per the germline V gene, CDR1 is SGHNT and CDR2 is YYREEE (reference sequence). The CDR3 is 14 amino acids. CDR3 sequence: CASSLWQGFTEAFF. The CDR3 nucleotides are TGTGCCAGCAGCTTGTGGCAGGGGTTCACTGAAGCTTTCTTT.